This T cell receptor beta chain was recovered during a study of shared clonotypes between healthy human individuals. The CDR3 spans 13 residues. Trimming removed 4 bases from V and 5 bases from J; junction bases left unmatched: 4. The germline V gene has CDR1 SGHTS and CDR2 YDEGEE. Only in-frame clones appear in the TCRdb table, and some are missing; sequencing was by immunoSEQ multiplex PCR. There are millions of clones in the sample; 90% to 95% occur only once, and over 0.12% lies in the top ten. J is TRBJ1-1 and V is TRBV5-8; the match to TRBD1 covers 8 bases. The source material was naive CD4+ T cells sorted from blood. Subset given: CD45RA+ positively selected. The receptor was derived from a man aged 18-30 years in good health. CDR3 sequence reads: CASSAGQGTEAFF. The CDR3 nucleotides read TGTGCCAGCAGCGCAGGACAGGGAACTGAAGCTTTCTTT.